The text below deals with one TCR beta chain. Per the original methods: The assay estimated nucleated cells by amplifying reference gene primers. TCRdb keeps only in-frame clones here, not all; method: immunoSEQ multiplex PCR. V and J calls plus clone size are reproduced from that table; the DNA served to infer D and trimming. This table holds about 220,000 clones, 70% to 85% found once. The CDR3 runs to 15 residues. The germline gives CDR1 MDHEN, CDR2 SYDVKM. The V end lost 4 bases, the J end lost 0 bases, and 12 bases lay between the germline ends. The sample originates from a study of blood T cell repertoires in COVID-19. Study context: COVID-19 samples, acute and convalescent, were from the United States, Italy and Spain. Sample material is recorded as cDNA or gDNA derived from T cells, B-cell-depleted T cells, or PBMCs.

The sequence came from a man aged 50 or older with active or convalescent COVID-19. The sample was peripheral blood. J is TRBJ1-2 and V is TRBV28; TRBD1 might be the D (6 bases). The CDR3 loop is CASSSEWGPNYGYTF. In DNA, the CDR3 is TGTGCCAGCAGTTCGGAGTGGGGGCCTAACTATGGCTACACCTTC.